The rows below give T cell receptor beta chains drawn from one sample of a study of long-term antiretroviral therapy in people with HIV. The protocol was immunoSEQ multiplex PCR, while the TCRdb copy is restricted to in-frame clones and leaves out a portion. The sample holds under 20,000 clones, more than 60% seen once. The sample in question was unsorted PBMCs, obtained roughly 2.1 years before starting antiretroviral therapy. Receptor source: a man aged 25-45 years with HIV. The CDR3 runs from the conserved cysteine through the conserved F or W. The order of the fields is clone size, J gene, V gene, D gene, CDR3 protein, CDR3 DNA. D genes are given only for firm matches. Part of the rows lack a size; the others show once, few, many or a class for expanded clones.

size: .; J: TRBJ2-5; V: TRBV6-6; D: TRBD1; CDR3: CASSYSGTASQETQYF; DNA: TGTGCCAGCAGTTACTCGGGGACAGCATCCCAAGAGACCCAGTACTTC
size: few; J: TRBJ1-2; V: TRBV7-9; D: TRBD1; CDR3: CASSLWDREDYGYTF; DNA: TGTGCCAGCAGCCTCTGGGACAGGGAGGACTATGGCTACACCTTC
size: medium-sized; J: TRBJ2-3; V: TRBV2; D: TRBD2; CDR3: CASRKGTSGVSSTDTQYF; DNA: TGTGCCAGCAGGAAAGGGACTAGCGGGGTGTCTAGCACAGATACGCAGTATTTT
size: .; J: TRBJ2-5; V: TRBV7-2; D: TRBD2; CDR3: CASSPSSGGIGETQYF; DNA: TGTGCCAGCAGCCCCTCTAGCGGGGGGATCGGTGAGACCCAGTACTTC
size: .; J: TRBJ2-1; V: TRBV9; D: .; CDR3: CASSPQGNSYNEQFF; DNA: TGTGCCAGCAGCCCCCAGGGGAACTCCTACAATGAGCAGTTCTTC
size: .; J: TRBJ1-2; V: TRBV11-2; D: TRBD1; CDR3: CASSLQGVGYTF; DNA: TGTGCCAGCAGCCTTCAGGGGGTTGGCTACACCTTC
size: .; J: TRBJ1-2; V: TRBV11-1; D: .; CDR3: CASSDPGSYGYTF; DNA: TGTGCCAGCAGCGATCCAGGGAGCTATGGCTACACCTTC
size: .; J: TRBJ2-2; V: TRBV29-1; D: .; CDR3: CSVDVGGTGELFF; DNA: TGCAGCGTTGATGTGGGGGGCACCGGGGAGCTGTTTTTT
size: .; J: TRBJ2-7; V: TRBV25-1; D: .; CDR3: CASSDSGSGGFYEQYF; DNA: TGTGCCAGCAGTGACAGTGGTAGCGGAGGTTTCTACGAGCAGTACTTC
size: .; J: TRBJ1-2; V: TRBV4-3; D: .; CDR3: CASSQDAVGNYGYTF; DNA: TGCGCCAGCAGCCAAGATGCAGTCGGGAACTATGGCTACACCTTC
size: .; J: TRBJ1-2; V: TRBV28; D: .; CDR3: CASSPQTVYGYTF; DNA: TGTGCCAGCAGTCCGCAGACAGTCTATGGCTACACCTTC
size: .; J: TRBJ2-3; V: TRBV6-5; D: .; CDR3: CASRGSDGTDTQYF; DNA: TGTGCCAGCAGAGGGTCAGACGGCACAGATACGCAGTATTTT
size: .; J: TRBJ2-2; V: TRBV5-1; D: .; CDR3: CASSLLLADGGELFF; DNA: TGCGCCAGCAGCTTGTTACTAGCAGACGGCGGGGAGCTGTTTTTT
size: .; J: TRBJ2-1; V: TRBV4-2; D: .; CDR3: CASSQDASPSSYNEQFF; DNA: TGTGCCAGCAGCCAAGATGCTAGCCCCAGCTCCTACAATGAGCAGTTCTTC
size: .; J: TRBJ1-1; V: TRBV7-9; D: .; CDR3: CASSLLSTEAFF; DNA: TGTGCCAGCAGCTTGCTTTCCACTGAAGCTTTCTTT
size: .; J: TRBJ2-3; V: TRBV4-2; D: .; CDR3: CASSQDFGPAISSTDTQYF; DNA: TGTGCCAGCAGCCAAGATTTTGGCCCTGCCATCTCTAGCACAGATACGCAGTATTTT
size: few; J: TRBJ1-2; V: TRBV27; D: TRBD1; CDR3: CASSNGQGRFGYTF; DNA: TGTGCCAGCAGTAATGGACAGGGGAGGTTTGGCTACACCTTC
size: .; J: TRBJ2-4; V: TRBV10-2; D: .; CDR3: CASSVEKNIQYF; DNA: TGCGCCAGCAGTGTTGAGAAAAACATTCAGTACTTC
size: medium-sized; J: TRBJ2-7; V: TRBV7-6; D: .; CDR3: CASSLQQATYEQYF; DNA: TGTGCCAGCAGCTTACAGCAGGCTACCTACGAGCAGTACTTC
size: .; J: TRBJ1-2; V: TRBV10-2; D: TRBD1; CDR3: CASSENTGQGYTF; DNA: TGCGCCAGCAGTGAGAACACGGGACAGGGCTACACCTTC
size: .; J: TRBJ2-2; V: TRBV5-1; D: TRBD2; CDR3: CATGLAGVVGELFF; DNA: TGCGCCACGGGACTAGCGGGAGTTGTCGGGGAGCTGTTTTTT
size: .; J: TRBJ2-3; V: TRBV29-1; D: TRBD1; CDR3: CSDRVTDTQYF; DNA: TGCTCGGACAGGGTGACAGATACGCAGTATTTT
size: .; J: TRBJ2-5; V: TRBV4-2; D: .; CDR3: CASSQVSSKETQYF; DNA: TGTGCCAGCAGCCAAGTTTCCTCAAAAGAGACCCAGTACTTC
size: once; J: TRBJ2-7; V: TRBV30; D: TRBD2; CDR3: CAWSRPRGVYEQYF; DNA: TGTGCCTGGAGTCGACCCCGGGGGGTCTACGAGCAGTACTTC
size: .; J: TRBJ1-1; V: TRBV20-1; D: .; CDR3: CSATGGLEAFF; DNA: TGCAGTGCAACTGGGGGACTTGAAGCTTTCTTT
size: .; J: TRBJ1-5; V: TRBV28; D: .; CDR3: CASSLGQIGIQPQHF; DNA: TGTGCCAGCAGTCTTGGACAGATAGGTATTCAGCCCCAGCATTTT
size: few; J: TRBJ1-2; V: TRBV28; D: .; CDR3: CASSGNYGYTF; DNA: TGTGCCAGCTCCGGCAACTATGGCTACACCTTC
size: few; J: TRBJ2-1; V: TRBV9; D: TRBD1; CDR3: CASSIRQGWDEQFF; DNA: TGTGCCAGCAGCATCCGACAGGGGTGGGATGAGCAGTTCTTC
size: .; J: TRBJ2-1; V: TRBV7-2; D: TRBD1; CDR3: CASSTGTGGYNEQFF; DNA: TGTGCCAGCAGCACCGGGACAGGGGGTTACAATGAGCAGTTCTTC
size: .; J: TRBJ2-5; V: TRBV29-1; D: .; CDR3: CSVARGQETQYF; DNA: TGCAGCGTGGCGAGGGGACAAGAGACCCAGTACTTC
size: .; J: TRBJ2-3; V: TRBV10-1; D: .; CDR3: CASSEGPTDTQYF; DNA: TGCGCCAGCAGTGAGGGGCCCACAGATACGCAGTATTTT
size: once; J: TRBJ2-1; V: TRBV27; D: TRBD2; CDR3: CASSPSSGRDNEQFF; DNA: TGTGCCAGCAGTCCGTCTAGCGGGAGGGATAATGAGCAGTTCTTC
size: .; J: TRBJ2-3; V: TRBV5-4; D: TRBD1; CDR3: CASSLVGTGADTQYF; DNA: TGTGCCAGCAGCTTGGTAGGGACAGGGGCAGATACGCAGTATTTT
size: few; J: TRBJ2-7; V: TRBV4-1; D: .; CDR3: CASSPQNEQYF; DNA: TGCGCCAGCAGCCCTCAGAACGAGCAGTACTTC
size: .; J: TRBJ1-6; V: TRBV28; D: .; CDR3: CASSFFAYNSPLHF; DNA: TGTGCCAGCAGTTTTTTCGCCTACAATTCACCCCTCCACTTT
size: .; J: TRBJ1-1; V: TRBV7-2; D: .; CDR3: CASSVGGAVEAFF; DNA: TGTGCCAGCAGCGTCGGAGGGGCAGTTGAAGCTTTCTTT
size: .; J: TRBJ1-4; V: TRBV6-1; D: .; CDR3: CASSEGRRVYEKLFF; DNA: TGTGCCAGCAGCGAAGGTCGCAGGGTTTATGAAAAACTGTTTTTT
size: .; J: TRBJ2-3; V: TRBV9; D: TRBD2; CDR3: CASTQRESPDTQYF; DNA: TGTGCCAGCACCCAGCGGGAGAGCCCAGATACGCAGTATTTT
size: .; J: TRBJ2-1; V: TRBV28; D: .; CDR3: CASSLIREFFYNEQFF; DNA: TGTGCCAGCAGTTTAATCAGAGAATTTTTTTACAATGAGCAGTTCTTC
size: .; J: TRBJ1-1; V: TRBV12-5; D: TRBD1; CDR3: CASGLGDREAFF; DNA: TGTGCTAGTGGTTTGGGGGACAGGGAGGCTTTCTTT
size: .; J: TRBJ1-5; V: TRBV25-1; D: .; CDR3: CAAGDSNQPQHF; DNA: TGTGCGGCAGGAGATAGCAATCAGCCCCAGCATTTT
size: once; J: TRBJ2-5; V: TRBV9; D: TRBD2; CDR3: CASSVGRAGEETQYF; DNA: TGTGCCAGCAGCGTAGGAAGGGCGGGGGAAGAGACCCAGTACTTC
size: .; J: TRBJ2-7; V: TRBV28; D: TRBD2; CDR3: CASSPSGSYYEQYF; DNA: TGTGCCAGCAGTCCAAGCGGGAGTTACTACGAGCAGTACTTC
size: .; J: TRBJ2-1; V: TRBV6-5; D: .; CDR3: CASSYSNEQFF; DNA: TGTGCCAGCAGTTACTCGAATGAGCAGTTCTTC